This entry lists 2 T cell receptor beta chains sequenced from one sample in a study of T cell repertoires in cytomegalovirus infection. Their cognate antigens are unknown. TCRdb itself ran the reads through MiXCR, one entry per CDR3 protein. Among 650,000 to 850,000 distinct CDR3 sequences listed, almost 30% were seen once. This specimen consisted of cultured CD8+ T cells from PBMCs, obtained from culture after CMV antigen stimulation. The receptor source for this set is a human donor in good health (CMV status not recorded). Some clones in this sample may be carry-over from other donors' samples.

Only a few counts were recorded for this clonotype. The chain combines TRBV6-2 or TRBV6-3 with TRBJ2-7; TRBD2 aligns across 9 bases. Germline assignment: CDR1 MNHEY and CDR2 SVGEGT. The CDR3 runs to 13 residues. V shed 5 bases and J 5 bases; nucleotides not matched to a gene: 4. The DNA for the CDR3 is TGTGCCAGCAGTAGAGGCGGGAGGGACGAGCAGTACGTC. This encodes CASSRGGRDEQYV.

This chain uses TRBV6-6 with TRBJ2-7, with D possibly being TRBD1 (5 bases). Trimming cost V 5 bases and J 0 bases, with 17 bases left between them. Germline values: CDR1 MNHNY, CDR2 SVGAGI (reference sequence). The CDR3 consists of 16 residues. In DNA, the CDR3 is TGTGCCAGCAGTGATTGGGGCACCTCTACCTCCTACGAGCAGTACGTC. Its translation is CASSDWGTSTSYEQYV.